The TCR beta chain described here comes from a study of blood T cell repertoires in COVID-19. Study information: From the United States, Italy and Spain came samples of acute and convalescent COVID-19. PBMCs, B-cell-depleted T cells, or T cells provided the cDNA or gDNA that made up the material.

Original handling: Reference gene primer amplification in the assay estimated nucleated cell counts. The method was immunoSEQ multiplex PCR; TCRdb's version includes in-frame clones alone and lacks a portion of them. V and J calls and clone size come straight from that table; D and trimming were deduced from the DNA. The data hold 150,000 or so clones, with around 87% observed a single time. The TCR sequence derives from a man older than 75 with acute or convalescent COVID-19. The material sequenced was peripheral blood.

The CDR3 is CASSSGQEQAFF. The CDR3 DNA reads as TGTGCCAGCAGTTCAGGACAGGAGCAGGCTTTCTTT. The genes are TRBV28 and TRBJ1-1; 7 bases map to TRBD1. Unmatched junction bases numbered 7, after V lost 4 bases and J lost 11 bases. This CDR3 has 12 amino acids. Looked up from germline, CDR1 is MDHEN and CDR2 is SYDVKM.